This TCR beta chain is from a study of shared clonotypes between healthy human individuals. The repertoire was sequenced with immunoSEQ multiplex PCR; TCRdb's copy has only in-frame clones and lacks some. There are approximately 530,000 clones in the sample; approximately 95% occur only once, and approximately 0.06% lies in the top ten. The donors were adults (healthy and HIV-negative) with no recent acute infections or vaccinations. The CDR3 is made up of 13 amino acids. CDR1 and CDR2 from the germline V gene are SGHDT and YYEEEE. Trimming took 4 bases from V and 4 from J; bases not matched to a gene: 4.

The source of this sequence is a woman in her twenties or thirties in good health. The V gene is TRBV5-6, the J gene TRBJ2-7; TRBD2 aligns across 8 bases. Sequenced material: naive CD4+ T cells sorted from blood. Subset indicated: CD45RA+ positively selected. CDR3 DNA: TGTGCCAGCAGCCAAGGGACTAGGTACGAGCAGTACTTC. It translates to CASSQGTRYEQYF. Drawing the rest from reference TRBV5-6 and TRBJ2-7, the complete variable domain is DAGVTQSPTHLIKTRGQQVTLRCSPKSGHDTVSWYQQALGQGPQFIFQYYEEEERQRGNFPDRFSGHQFPNYSSELNVNALLLGDSALYLCASSQGTRYEQYFGPGTRLTVT.